These 22 T cell receptor beta chains originate from one sample sequenced in a study of blood T cell repertoires in COVID-19. The table came from immunoSEQ multiplex PCR; TCRdb's copy has only in-frame clones and leaves some out. Among 190,000 or so clones listed, about 87% were seen once. The source material was PBMCs or T cells enriched from blood (not recorded which). These receptors originate from a man in his thirties or forties who had recovered from COVID-19.

The chain is built from TRBV6-2 or TRBV6-3 and TRBJ1-2; the D gene is possibly TRBD1 (6 bases). V shed 2 bases and J shed 1 base, with 11 bases lying between them. Germline-derived CDR1 and CDR2 are MNHEY and SVGEGT. CDR3 size: 15 residues. The CDR3 DNA reads as TGTGCCAGCAGTTACCCCCGGACAGTTAACTATGGCTACACCTTC. Its translation is CASSYPRTVNYGYTF.

The gene calls are TRBV18 and TRBJ1-5; D remains unclear. V was clipped by 1 base and J by 2 bases, with 12 bases between them. CDR3 length equals 16 residues. Germline assignment: CDR1 KGHSH and CDR2 LQKENI. This CDR3 reads CASSPREGMGNQPQHF. CDR3 in DNA: TGTGCCAGCTCACCACGTGAGGGAATGGGCAATCAGCCCCAGCATTTT.

This chain links TRBV7-9 with TRBJ1-2, with 8 bases matching TRBD1. V trimming: 4 bases; J trimming: 2 bases; junction bases outside the gene matches: 6. Germline CDR1 and CDR2: SEHNR and FQNEAQ (reference sequence). The length of the CDR3 is 15 residues. CDR3 in DNA: TGTGCCAGCAGCTCGGACAGGGAACTCAACTATGGCTACACCTTC. It is translated as CASSSDRELNYGYTF.

The chain recombines TRBV30 with TRBJ1-1, with D possibly TRBD1 on 6 matching bases. V was trimmed by 3 bases and J by 1 base, leaving 15 bases between them. The CDR3 has 15 amino acids. CDR1 and CDR2 from the germline V gene are GTSNPN and SVGIG (reference sequence). For the CDR3, the DNA is TGTGCCTGGAGGCAGGGGTTGGGGAGGAACACTGAAGCTTTCTTT. Protein sequence: CAWRQGLGRNTEAFF.

The chain is built from TRBV4-3 and TRBJ2-7; D not certain. The V end lost 0 bases, the J end lost 12 bases, and 15 bases lay between the germline ends. The CDR3 is 13 residues long. Germline CDR1 and CDR2: LGHNA and YSLEER. The CDR3 sequence is CASSQDRSGPRYF. The CDR3, as DNA: TGCGCCAGCAGCCAAGATCGGAGTGGTCCCCGGTACTTC.

The V gene is TRBV11-2, the J gene TRBJ2-5; TRBD2 agrees at 10 bases. The CDR3 has 19 amino acids. V lost 0 bases and J lost 0; bases outside the gene matches: 10. Germline CDR1 is SGHAT and CDR2 is FQNNGV. The CDR3 reads CASSLELAGGVGNQETQYF. CDR3 bases: TGTGCCAGCAGCTTAGAATTAGCGGGAGGCGTGGGGAACCAAGAGACCCAGTACTTC.

This clone was observed once. The chain joins TRBV19 to TRBJ1-4; D unresolved. This CDR3 has 15 residues. Per germline, CDR1 LNHDA and CDR2 SQIVND (reference sequence). The V end was cut by 2 bases, the J end by 5 bases, with 12 bases between. The CDR3 DNA is TGTGCCAGTAGTATATGGTCCGGGAACAATGAAAAACTGTTTTTT. Amino acid sequence: CASSIWSGNNEKLFF. Full variable domain (remainder filled in from reference TRBV19 and TRBJ1-4): DGGITQSPKYLFRKEGQNVTLSCEQNLNHDAMYWYRQDPGQGLRLIYYSQIVNDFQKGDIAEGYSVSREKKESFPLTVTSAQKNPTAFYLCASSIWSGNNEKLFFGSGTQLSVL.

V is TRBV12-5 and J is TRBJ1-4; D perhaps matches TRBD1 (6 bases). The V gene lost 0 bases and the J gene lost 3 bases, with 14 bases spanning the gap. CDR3 length: 17 amino acids. Germline V gene sequence: CDR1 LGHNT, CDR2 FRNRAP. This CDR3 is CASGLVMADSANEKLFF. The CDR3 coding sequence is TGTGCTAGTGGTTTGGTAATGGCGGACAGTGCTAATGAAAAACTGTTTTTT.

This clone was detected only once. The V call is TRBV2, the J call TRBJ2-7; D may be TRBD2 (6 bases). Germline lookup yields CDR1 SNHLY and CDR2 FYNNEI. Deletions cut 4 bases from V and 4 bases from J, with 11 bases between. This CDR3 comprises 13 residues. The CDR3, as DNA: TGTGCCAGCAGTGGGGGGACTGAGTACGAGCAGTACTTC. Amino acid sequence: CASSGGTEYEQYF.

The rearrangement uses TRBV27 and TRBJ2-2, with 10 bases fitting TRBD1. CDR3 size: 18 residues. V shed 4 bases and J 4 bases; nucleotides not matched to a gene: 12. Germline CDR1 and CDR2: MNHEY and SMNVEV (reference sequence). The CDR3 reads CASSSPLPGQGRTGELFF. CDR3 DNA sequence: TGTGCCAGCAGTTCCCCCTTACCGGGACAGGGGCGCACCGGGGAGCTGTTTTTT.

This sequence joins TRBV5-1 and TRBJ2-7, with a possible D match to TRBD1 (6 bases). Trimming shortened V by 4 bases and J by 6 bases, and 14 bases separated the two germline ends. Germline CDR1 reads SGHRS; CDR2 reads YFSETQ. The CDR3 length is 13 residues. The CDR3 sequence: CASSGRQDGEQYF. For the CDR3, the DNA is TGCGCCAGCAGCGGCCGACAGGACGGCGAGCAGTACTTC.

On this clone: Other DNA sequences in the same sample also yield this CDR3. The chain employs TRBV5-1 and TRBJ2-7, with TRBD2 matching 7 bases. Germline values: CDR1 SGHRS, CDR2 YFSETQ. Germline trimming cut 0 bases from V and 6 bases from J; bases unmatched to any gene: 0. The CDR3 runs 12 residues. The CDR3 nucleotides are TGCGCCAGCAGCTTGGGCGGGGGCGAGCAGTACTTC. This translates into CASSLGGGEQYF.

The chain is built from TRBV27 and TRBJ2-1; a possible D gene is TRBD1 (5 bases). Germline V gene data show CDR1 as MNHEY and CDR2 as SMNVEV (reference sequence). V lost 5 bases to trimming and J lost 1 base, with 15 bases between them. The CDR3 length is 16 residues. The CDR3 spells CASSLPTEDSYNEQFF. The CDR3 DNA sequence: TGTGCCAGCAGTCTACCGACAGAGGATTCCTACAATGAGCAGTTCTTC.

This rearrangement joins TRBV30 to TRBJ2-1; a weak D match, TRBD1 (5 bases). With 0 bases removed from V and 1 base from J, the gap between germline ends came to 13 bases. This CDR3 comprises 16 residues. Germline V gene data show CDR1 as GTSNPN and CDR2 as SVGIG (reference sequence). This CDR3 is CAWSVDRGWSYNEQFF. CDR3 nucleotide sequence: TGTGCCTGGAGTGTAGATAGGGGTTGGTCCTACAATGAGCAGTTCTTC.

The J gene is TRBJ2-1, the V gene TRBV18; 12 positions agree with TRBD2. Germline CDR1 is KGHSH and CDR2 is LQKENI. The CDR3 runs 13 residues. Trimming removed 8 bases from V and 6 bases from J; junction bases left unmatched: 2. The CDR3 protein is CASQLAGGNEQFF. CDR3 nucleotides: TGTGCCAGCCAACTAGCGGGGGGCAATGAGCAGTTCTTC.

This chain links TRBV7-8 with TRBJ2-2, with D unresolved. The ends were cut back, 1 base at V and 6 bases at J, with 3 bases in the middle. This CDR3 spans 12 amino acids. Germline CDR1 SGHVS, CDR2 FQNEAQ. CDR3 coding DNA: TGTGCCAGCAGCTTAGTATCCGGGGAGCTGTTTTTT. It specifies CASSLVSGELFF.

This rearrangement joins TRBV10-3 to TRBJ1-4; no clear D. Germline V gene lookup returns CDR1 ENHRY and CDR2 SYGVKD. The CDR3 spans 13 residues. Between the trimmed V and J ends, which lost 0 bases and 6 bases, there was a span of 5 bases. The CDR3, as DNA: TGTGCCATCAGTGAGTCGCGGGATGAAAAACTGTTTTTT. This gives the protein CAISESRDEKLFF.

The gene calls are TRBV5-1 and TRBJ2-2; D remains unclear. Germline V gives CDR1 SGHRS, CDR2 YFSETQ. The V and J ends lost 2 bases and 3 bases respectively, with 8 bases between them. CDR3 length equals 14 residues. CDR3 amino acids: CASSFTTDTGELFF. As DNA, the CDR3 is TGCGCCAGCAGCTTCACCACGGACACCGGGGAGCTGTTTTTT. Full variable domain (rest looked up from reference TRBV5-1 and TRBJ2-2): KAGVTQTPRYLIKTRGQQVTLSCSPISGHRSVSWYQQTPGQGLQFLFEYFSETQRNKGNFPGRFSGRQFSNSRSEMNVSTLELGDSALYLCASSFTTDTGELFFGEGSRLTVL.

The chain employs TRBV5-1 and TRBJ2-1, with D maybe TRBD2 (6 bases). Germline values: CDR1 SGHRS, CDR2 YFSETQ. V lost 7 bases and J 0 bases, leaving 11 bases between the germline ends. This CDR3 has 14 residues. The CDR3 coding sequence is TGCGCCAGCCAGACGGGGGACTCCTACAATGAGCAGTTCTTC. Its protein product is CASQTGDSYNEQFF.

The genes are TRBV24-1 and TRBJ2-5, with a possible D match to TRBD1 (5 bases). CDR1 and CDR2 (germline): KGHDR, SFDVKD. This CDR3 spans 15 amino acids. V was trimmed by 0 bases and J by 5 bases, leaving 12 bases between them. CDR3 loop: CATSDLSPGRETQYF. Here the CDR3 DNA reads TGTGCCACCAGTGATTTGTCTCCAGGGCGGGAGACCCAGTACTTC.

V usage is TRBV6-6 and J usage is TRBJ2-7, with 8 positions matching TRBD1. V was clipped by 3 bases and J by 9 bases; unmatched bases: 16. The germline V gene has CDR1 MNHNY and CDR2 SVGAGI (reference sequence). This CDR3 contains 16 residues. Here the CDR3 reads CASSYSPDRVKKGQYF. CDR3 coding DNA: TGTGCCAGCAGTTATAGCCCGGACAGGGTTAAGAAGGGGCAGTACTTC.

For the CDR3, the DNA is TGTGCCAGCAGTGATCCGCGACAGGGGAGCAGGAGCTATGGCTACACCTTC. This gives the protein CASSDPRQGSRSYGYTF. The chain employs TRBV6-1 and TRBJ1-2, with 8 nucleotides matching TRBD1. The CDR3 is made up of 17 amino acids. The ends lost 3 bases at V and 4 bases at J; junction bases unmatched: 13. Germline V gene data show CDR1 as MNHNS and CDR2 as SASEGT.